The 5 T cell receptor beta chains presented below share a single source sample, sequenced in a study of cytomegalovirus exposure and HLA in healthy donors. Use of 60 Vbeta and 13 Jbeta primers characterized the PCR. Measured with immunoSEQ multiplex PCR; TCRdb has only the in-frame clones, and not every one. The profile shows roughly 150,000 clones, approximately 85% of them singletons. Sequenced material: PBMCs. The source is a girl between 2 and 10 years old in good health and CMV-seropositive.

V gene TRBV28 combines with J gene TRBJ1-2, with 10 bases lining up with TRBD1. The length of the CDR3 is 14 residues. Looked up from germline, CDR1 is MDHEN and CDR2 is SYDVKM. Trimming removed 7 bases from V and 5 bases from J; junction bases left unmatched: 7. This CDR3 is CASTYGTGVYGYTF. CDR3 bases: TGTGCCAGCACCTACGGGACAGGGGTTTATGGCTACACCTTC.

The V gene is TRBV27, the J gene TRBJ1-1; weak D call: TRBD1 (5 bases). The CDR3 consists of 15 residues. From germline, CDR1 is MNHEY and CDR2 SMNVEV (reference sequence). Trimming removed 5 bases at V and 3 bases at J, with 16 bases between. The DNA of the CDR3 is TGTGCCAGCAGTCTCCGGCAGGCGGGGGACACTGAAGCTTTCTTT. It specifies CASSLRQAGDTEAFF.

The chain carries TRBV15 and TRBJ1-5, with 8 bases lining up with TRBD1. J gave up 7 bases and V 2 bases, and 7 bases lay outside the gene matches. The germline CDR1 and CDR2 sequences are LNHNV and YYDKDF (reference sequence). The CDR3 covers 15 residues. The CDR3 nucleotides are TGTGCCACCAGCAGAACGACAGGGGACTCCCAGCCCCAGCATTTT. This encodes CATSRTTGDSQPQHF.

The chain uses TRBV7-9 and TRBJ2-7, with D maybe TRBD1 (6 bases). The germline CDR1 and CDR2 sequences are SEHNR and FQNEAQ (reference sequence). CDR3 length: 14 residues. Between the trimmed V and J ends, which lost 4 bases and 6 bases, there was a span of 16 bases. The CDR3 sequence: CASSSRDKSSEQYF. The CDR3 DNA reads TGTGCCAGCAGCTCGAGGGACAAGAGTAGCGAGCAGTACTTC.

The V and J genes are TRBV30 and TRBJ1-2, with unresolved D. The germline V gene has CDR1 GTSNPN and CDR2 SVGIG (reference sequence). Trimming removed 4 bases from V and 3 bases from J, with 9 bases in between. This CDR3 is 12 amino acids long. The CDR3 is CAWNQDYYGYTF. CDR3 sequence (DNA): TGTGCCTGGAACCAGGACTACTATGGCTACACCTTC.